The 5 T cell receptor beta chains presented below share a single source sample, sequenced in a study of cytomegalovirus exposure and HLA in healthy donors. The primer mix had 60 Vbeta and 13 Jbeta primers. Generated by immunoSEQ multiplex PCR, the TCRdb table keeps only in-frame clones and is missing some. The table records some 200,000 clones, around 78% of them present only once. What was sequenced was PBMCs. The receptors were gathered from a woman aged 25 to 45 in good health and CMV-seropositive.

Here the CDR3 reads CASSVTGNTEAFF. In DNA form, the CDR3 reads TGTGCCAGCAGCGTAACAGGGAACACTGAAGCTTTCTTT. This chain joins TRBV9 and TRBJ1-1; perhaps TRBD1 as D (5 bases). From germline, CDR1 is SGDLS and CDR2 YYNGEE. There are 13 residues in the CDR3. The germline V and J ends were trimmed by 1 base and 1 base, with 5 bases remaining between them.

The chain joins TRBV19 to TRBJ2-2; perhaps TRBD1 as D (5 bases). The germline V and J ends were trimmed by 1 base and 5 bases, with 11 bases remaining between them. The CDR3 is made up of 15 amino acids. The germline gives CDR1 LNHDA, CDR2 SQIVND (reference sequence). CDR3 nucleotide sequence: TGTGCCAGTAGTATAGCGAAGGGGTGGACCGGGGAGCTGTTTTTT. Translated: CASSIAKGWTGELFF.

The chain carries TRBV7-2 and TRBJ1-2, with 8 bases that match TRBD1. The CDR3 contains 13 residues. V was pared by 3 bases and J by 7 bases, with 4 bases of the junction left unmatched. Germline V lookup: CDR1 SGHTA, CDR2 FQGNSA. This CDR3 is CASSFRGRIGYTF. The CDR3 region has the DNA TGTGCCAGCAGCTTCAGGGGGCGAATTGGCTACACCTTC.

The V call is TRBV25-1, the J call TRBJ2-2; 11 positions match TRBD2. Losses at the gene ends were 9 bases for V and 3 bases for J; bases not matched to a gene: 3. This CDR3 is 14 amino acids long. Germline V CDR1 and CDR2: MGHDK, SYGVNS. Written as DNA, the CDR3 is TGTGCCAGACTAGCGGGAGTGTACACCGGGGAGCTGTTTTTT. Protein product: CARLAGVYTGELFF.

This clone was counted between two and nine times. The chain is built from TRBV7-7 and TRBJ2-7; TRBD2 matches 8 bases. CDR3 length: 18 amino acids. Germline-derived CDR1 and CDR2 are SSHAT and FNYEAQ (reference sequence). Germline trimming cut 0 bases from V and 2 bases from J; bases unmatched to any gene: 12. In nucleotides, the CDR3 is TGTGCCAGCAGCTTAGCCCCCCCGCGGGGGGCGTCGCCCTACGAGCAGTACTTC. Amino acid sequence: CASSLAPPRGASPYEQYF. The variable domain in full, completed from reference TRBV7-7 and TRBJ2-7, reads GAGVSQSPRYKVTKRGQDVTLRCDPISSHATLYWYQQALGQGPEFLTYFNYEAQPDKSGLPSDRFSAERPEGSISTLTIQRTEQRDSAMYRCASSLAPPRGASPYEQYFGPGTRLTVT.